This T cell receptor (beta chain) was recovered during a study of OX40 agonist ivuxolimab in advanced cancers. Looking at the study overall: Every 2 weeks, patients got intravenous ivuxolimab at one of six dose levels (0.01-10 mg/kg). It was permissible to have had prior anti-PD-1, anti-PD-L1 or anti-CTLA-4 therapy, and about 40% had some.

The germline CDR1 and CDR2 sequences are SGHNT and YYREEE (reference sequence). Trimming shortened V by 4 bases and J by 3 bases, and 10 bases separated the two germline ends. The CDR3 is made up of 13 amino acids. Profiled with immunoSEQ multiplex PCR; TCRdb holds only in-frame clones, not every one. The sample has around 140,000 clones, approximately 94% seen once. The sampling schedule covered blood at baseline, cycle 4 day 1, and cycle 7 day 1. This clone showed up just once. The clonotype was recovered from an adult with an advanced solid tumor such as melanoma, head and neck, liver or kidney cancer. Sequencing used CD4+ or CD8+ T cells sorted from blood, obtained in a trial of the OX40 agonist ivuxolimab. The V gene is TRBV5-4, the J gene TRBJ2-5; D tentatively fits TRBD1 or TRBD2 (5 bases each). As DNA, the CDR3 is TGTGCCAGCAGCCGGGACCGAGAAGAGACCCAGTACTTC. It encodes CASSRDREETQYF.